This TCR beta chain was identified during a study of blood T cells in healthy people across ages. About the research overall: T cells yielded about one barcoded beta molecule per two cells through template switching.

The authors ran a second PCR of about 7 to 12 cycles using a sample-barcoded 5' primer and a J-beta primer mix. A single record per CDR3 protein comes from TCRdb applying MiXCR to the 5' RACE reads. This table holds 750,000 or so distinct CDR3 sequences, 25% found once. Germline-derived CDR1 and CDR2 are SEHNR and FQNEAQ (reference sequence). The CDR3 loop spans 12 amino acids. V dropped 9 bases and J dropped 4; count of bases not matched to a gene: 2. In its sample, this clonotype was seen a few times. This same sample was also taken into another study, of T cells of mothers and their children.

The sequenced sample was blood. The chain has TRBV7-9 and TRBJ2-1; 8 nucleotides line up with TRBD1. This sequence originates from a boy between 5 and 17 years old in good health. In DNA, the CDR3 is TGTGCCAGTGGACAGGGTTACAATGAGCAGTTCTTC. This codes for CASGQGYNEQFF.